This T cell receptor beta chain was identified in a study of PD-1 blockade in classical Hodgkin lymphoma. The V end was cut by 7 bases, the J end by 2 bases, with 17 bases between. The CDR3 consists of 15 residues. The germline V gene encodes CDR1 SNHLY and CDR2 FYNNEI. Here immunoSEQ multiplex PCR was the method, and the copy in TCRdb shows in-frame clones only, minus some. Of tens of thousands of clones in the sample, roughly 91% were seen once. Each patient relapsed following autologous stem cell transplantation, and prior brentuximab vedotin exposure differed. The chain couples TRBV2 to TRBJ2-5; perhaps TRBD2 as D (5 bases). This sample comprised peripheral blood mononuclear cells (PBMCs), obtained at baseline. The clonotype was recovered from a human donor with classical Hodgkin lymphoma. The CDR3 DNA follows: TGTGCCAGCATTACTGGGCCACGCGGGCAAGAGACCCAGTACTTC. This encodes CASITGPRGQETQYF.